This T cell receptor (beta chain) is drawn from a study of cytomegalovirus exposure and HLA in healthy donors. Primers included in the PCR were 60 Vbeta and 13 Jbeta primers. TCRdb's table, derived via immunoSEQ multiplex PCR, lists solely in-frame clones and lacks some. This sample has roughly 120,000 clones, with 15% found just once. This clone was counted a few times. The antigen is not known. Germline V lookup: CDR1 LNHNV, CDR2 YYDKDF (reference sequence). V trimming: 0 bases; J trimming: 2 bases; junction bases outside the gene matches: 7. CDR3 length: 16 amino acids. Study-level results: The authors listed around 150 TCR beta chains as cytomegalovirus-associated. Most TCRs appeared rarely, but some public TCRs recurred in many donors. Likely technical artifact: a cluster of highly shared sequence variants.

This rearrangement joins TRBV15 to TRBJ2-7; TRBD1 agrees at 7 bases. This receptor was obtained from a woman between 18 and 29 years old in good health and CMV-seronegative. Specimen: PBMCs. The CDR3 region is CATSRDPTGDPYEQYF. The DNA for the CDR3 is TGTGCCACCAGCAGAGATCCCACAGGGGACCCCTACGAGCAGTACTTC.